A single sample gave rise to the 5 T cell receptor beta chains below, sequenced in a study of CD8 T cells in ankylosing spondylitis. TCRdb re-called the 5' RACE reads through MiXCR, storing one row per CDR3 protein. In the table there are 500,000 or so distinct CDR3 sequences, approximately 5% of which are singletons. Findings and caveats of the study: A TCR beta motif made of eight highly homologous variants seemed typical of ankylosing spondylitis blood.

Their antigens are not known. The sequenced material came from blood, either unsorted or a sorted T cell fraction (not recorded which). These receptors were collected from a male donor with ankylosing spondylitis.

This clonotype appeared many times. J is TRBJ2-3 and V is TRBV4-3; D might be TRBD1 (7 bases). V lost 0 bases and J 6 bases, leaving 10 bases between the germline ends. CDR1 and CDR2 (germline): LGHNA, YSLEER. This CDR3 has 14 amino acids. The CDR3 region is CASSQDGGGDTQYF. As DNA, the CDR3 is TGCGCCAGCAGCCAAGATGGAGGGGGCGATACGCAGTATTTT.

This clonotype was observed many times. The rearrangement uses TRBV20-1 and TRBJ2-2; a possible D gene is TRBD1 (5 bases). CDR3 length: 14 residues. Germline V lookup: CDR1 DFQATT, CDR2 SNEGSKA (reference sequence). The V and J ends lost 3 bases and 1 base respectively, with 9 bases between them. This chain's CDR3 is CSASVGENTGELFF. CDR3 bases: TGCAGTGCTAGCGTAGGGGAGAACACCGGGGAGCTGTTTTTT.

In this sample, this clonotype turned up many times. The chain joins TRBV4-3 to TRBJ1-2, with D tentatively TRBD1 (5 bases). The CDR3 spans 16 residues. Deletions cut 1 base from V and 8 bases from J, with 20 bases between. Looked up from germline, CDR1 is LGHNA and CDR2 is YSLEER. The CDR3 nucleotides are TGCGCCAGCAGCCAAGGGCCTGGGGCAGGAAAGGAAGGCTACACCTTC. This encodes CASSQGPGAGKEGYTF.

This clonotype was found many times. The chain carries TRBV15 and TRBJ2-1; no reliable D call. The germline gives CDR1 LNHNV, CDR2 YYDKDF (reference sequence). CDR3 length: 14 amino acids. The V end was cut by 3 bases, the J end by 9 bases, with 15 bases between. The CDR3 reads CATSSGASRSEQFF. DNA of the CDR3: TGTGCCACCAGCAGCGGTGCCAGCAGATCTGAGCAGTTCTTC.

This clonotype appeared many times. The V call is TRBV12-3 or TRBV12-4, the J call TRBJ1-5; TRBD1 is a possible D gene (6 bases). The CDR3 is 15 residues long. Trimming took off 3 bases at V and 1 base at J, with 10 bases between the two ends. The CDR3 DNA is TGTGCCAGCAGTTTCTGGGGGGGCAGCAATCAGCCCCAGCATTTT. Translation: CASSFWGGSNQPQHF.